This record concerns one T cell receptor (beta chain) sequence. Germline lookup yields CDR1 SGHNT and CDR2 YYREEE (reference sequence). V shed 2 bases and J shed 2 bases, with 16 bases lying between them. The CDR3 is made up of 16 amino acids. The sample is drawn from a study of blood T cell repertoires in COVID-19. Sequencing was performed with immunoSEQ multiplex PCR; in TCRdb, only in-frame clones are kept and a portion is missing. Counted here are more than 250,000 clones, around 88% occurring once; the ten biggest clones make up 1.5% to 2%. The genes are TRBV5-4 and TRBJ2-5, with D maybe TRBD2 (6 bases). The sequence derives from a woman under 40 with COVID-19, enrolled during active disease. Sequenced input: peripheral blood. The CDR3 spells CASSLSRTGEQETQYF. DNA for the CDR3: TGTGCCAGCAGCTTATCGCGGACGGGGGAACAAGAGACCCAGTACTTC. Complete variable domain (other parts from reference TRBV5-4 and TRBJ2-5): ETGVTQSPTHLIKTRGQQVTLRCSSQSGHNTVSWYQQALGQGPQFIFQYYREEENGRGNFPPRFSGLQFPNYSSELNVNALELDDSALYLCASSLSRTGEQETQYFGPGTRLLVL.